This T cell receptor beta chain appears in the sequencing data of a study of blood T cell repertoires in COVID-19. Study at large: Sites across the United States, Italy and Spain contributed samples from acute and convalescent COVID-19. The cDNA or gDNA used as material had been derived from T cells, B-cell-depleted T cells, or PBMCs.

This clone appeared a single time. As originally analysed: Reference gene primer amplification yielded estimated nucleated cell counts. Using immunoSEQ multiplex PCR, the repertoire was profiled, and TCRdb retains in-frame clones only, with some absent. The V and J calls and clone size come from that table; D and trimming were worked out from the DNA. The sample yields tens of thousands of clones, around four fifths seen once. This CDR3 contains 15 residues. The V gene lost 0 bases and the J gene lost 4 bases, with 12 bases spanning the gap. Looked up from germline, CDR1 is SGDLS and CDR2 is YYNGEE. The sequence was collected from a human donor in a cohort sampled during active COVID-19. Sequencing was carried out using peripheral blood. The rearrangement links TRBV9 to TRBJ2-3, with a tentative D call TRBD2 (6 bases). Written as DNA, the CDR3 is TGTGCCAGCAGCGTAGGGAAGTGGGAGGCAGATACGCAGTATTTT. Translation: CASSVGKWEADTQYF. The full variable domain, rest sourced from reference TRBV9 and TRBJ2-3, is DSGVTQTPKHLITATGQRVTLRCSPRSGDLSVYWYQQSLDQGLQFLIQYYNGEERAKGNILERFSAQQFPDLHSELNLSSLELGDSALYFCASSVGKWEADTQYFGPGTRLTVL.